A selection of T cell receptor beta chains follows, all from one sample in a study of blood T cell repertoires in COVID-19. TCRdb's table, derived via immunoSEQ multiplex PCR, lists solely in-frame clones and lacks some. The data contain around 92,000 clones, 86% of them singletons. What was sequenced was peripheral blood. These receptors all come from a human donor in a cohort sampled during active COVID-19. Each CDR3 is given without its conserved first and last residue. Clone sizes are given selectively: once, few, many, or a class where the clone is expanded.

v_gene,abundance,CDR3aa
TRBV18,NA,ASSKDRTSGSLSYNEQF
TRBV4-1,NA,APSRRERERSYNEQF
TRBV7-2,NA,ASSLFSIGDYEQY
TRBV5-1,NA,ASSQPTGEANVLT
TRBV5-1,NA,ASSPGQGAGEQY
TRBV2,NA,ASSEGRGTDTQY
TRBV4-3,NA,ASSQDRSNEQF
TRBV19,NA,ASSIRGQGAYNEQF
TRBV12-3/TRBV12-4,NA,ASSRDQNYGYT
TRBV6-6,few,ASSYIPAGVGELF
TRBV11-2,NA,ASSLTGRGNVGEQY
TRBV25-1,NA,ASSPPRTSGRSDTQY
TRBV6-1,NA,ASSEPGQINEKLF
TRBV3-1/TRBV3-2,NA,ASSHRGSSYEQY
TRBV6-5,NA,ASSSDRGGDGELF
TRBV6-5,NA,ASSYSGQTRDEQY
TRBV7-9,NA,ASSLETGGILRQY
TRBV21-1,NA,ASSKGKRREGPYNEQF
TRBV11-1,NA,ASSFNGGSQYEQY
TRBV6-5,NA,ASIVPGRKKTQY
TRBV9,NA,ASSVTSYDSYEQY
TRBV30,many,AWSVYSGSYEQY
TRBV6-5,NA,ASRGRAGVDNEQF
TRBV30,NA,AWSVTQGLHEQY
TRBV19,NA,ASSIDRQGLPEAF
TRBV27,NA,ASSSRPGRGYSPLH
TRBV2,NA,ASSSTSGSYNEQF
TRBV5-4,NA,ASSLGTSGGYNEQF
TRBV25-1,NA,ASSDRGQGNWEQY
TRBV9,NA,ASSVDGVGSYEQY
TRBV6-2/TRBV6-3,few,ASSFRGSGSRTDTQY
TRBV9,NA,ASSVGQVRDTQY
TRBV27,NA,ASSWRGQAGNTIY
TRBV2,NA,ASSDSGTGGGEQY
TRBV18,once,ASSPGARMGTDTQY
TRBV7-2,NA,ASSVDRGKSGYT
TRBV5-6,NA,ASSGGAINYEQY